The 16 T cell receptor beta chains presented below share a single source sample, sequenced in a study of human T cells and chemical hapten exposure. Via MiXCR, TCRdb re-called the 5' RACE reads, giving one row per CDR3 protein. The sample shows around 100,000 distinct CDR3 sequences, approximately 20% of them seen only once. Total RNA extraction was carried out from unfractionated whole blood. The receptors come from a human donor in good health.

The table lists this clonotype with a few counts. The chain couples TRBV3-1 to TRBJ2-7; 8 bases line up with TRBD2. This CDR3 is built from 17 residues. CDR1 and CDR2 (germline): LGHDT, YNNKEL (reference sequence). Trimming cost V 2 bases and J 7 bases; bases outside gene matches: 16. The CDR3 nucleotides read TGTGCCAGCAGCCAAAGAGGAGGGACCGGGGGGGCTGGAGAGCAGTACTTC. Translating gives CASSQRGGTGGAGEQYF.

The V gene is TRBV11-2, the J gene TRBJ2-7; D uncertain. Germline V gives CDR1 SGHAT, CDR2 FQNNGV. Trimming pared 3 bases from V and 0 bases from J, leaving 12 bases between. CDR3 length equals 15 residues. The chain's CDR3 is CASSFWIADSYEQYF. The CDR3 DNA follows: TGTGCCAGCAGCTTCTGGATTGCGGACTCCTACGAGCAGTACTTC.

In its sample, this clonotype was seen a few times. The CDR3 region is CSAKGTGAYEQYF. The CDR3 coding sequence is TGCAGTGCTAAAGGCACGGGGGCTTACGAGCAGTACTTC. This chain connects TRBV20-1 to TRBJ2-7; possibly TRBD1 or TRBD2 for D (6 bases each). CDR1 and CDR2 from the germline V gene are DFQATT and SNEGSKA (reference sequence). The CDR3 is 13 residues long. V was clipped by 4 bases and J by 4 bases, with 14 bases between them.

CDR3 in DNA: TGTGCCAGCAGTTACTCGATCGACGGGGGGTACAATGAGCAGTTCTTC. It yields the protein CASSYSIDGGYNEQFF. This chain joins TRBV6-6 and TRBJ2-1; the match to TRBD2 covers 7 bases. The CDR3 spans 16 residues. J gave up 4 bases and V 0 bases, and 6 bases lay outside the gene matches. Germline V gene lookup returns CDR1 MNHNY and CDR2 SVGAGI (reference sequence).

This clonotype was seen a few times. The chain combines TRBV20-1 with TRBJ2-3; the D is unclear. The CDR3 covers 12 residues. Trimming removed 6 bases from V and 2 bases from J, with 9 bases in between. Germline V lookup: CDR1 DFQATT, CDR2 SNEGSKA (reference sequence). The CDR3 protein is CSADPNTDTQYF. The CDR3, as DNA: TGCAGTGCGGATCCTAACACAGATACGCAGTATTTT.

This clonotype was counted between two and nine times. The chain has TRBV3-1 and TRBJ1-2; the D is unclear. Germline CDR1 LGHDT, CDR2 YNNKEL (reference sequence). V lost 1 base to trimming and J lost 6 bases, with 6 bases between them. The length of the CDR3 is 12 residues. CDR3 protein: CASSQVSDGYTF. CDR3 DNA sequence: TGTGCCAGCAGCCAAGTGAGCGATGGCTACACCTTC.

This clonotype was observed a handful of times. The V call is TRBV7-9, the J call TRBJ1-4, with TRBD1 as a possible D gene (6 bases). This CDR3 is built from 14 residues. The V gene's germline CDR1 is SEHNR and CDR2 FQNEAQ (reference sequence). V lost 5 bases and J lost 8, with 15 bases in between. The CDR3 spells CASSAPDRNEKLFF. CDR3 nucleotides: TGTGCCAGCAGCGCTCCAGACAGGAACGAAAAACTGTTTTTT.

The sample holds many counts of this clonotype. CDR3 nucleotides: TGTGCCATCGCCTTGGACGGACAGGGGTGGGGAGGGGAGACCCAGTACTTC. Protein product: CAIALDGQGWGGETQYF. The V and J genes are TRBV24-1 and TRBJ2-5; 9 nucleotides align to TRBD1. V lost 11 bases to trimming and J lost 5 bases; unmatched junction nucleotides: 20. CDR1 KGHDR and CDR2 SFDVKD come from the germline V gene. This CDR3 is 17 amino acids long.

This clonotype has just a few counts. CDR3 in amino acids: CASSLLRGEEKLFF. The CDR3 region has the DNA TGCGCCAGCAGCTTGCTCCGAGGGGAGGAAAAACTGTTTTTT. The V and J genes are TRBV5-1 and TRBJ1-4; D perhaps matches TRBD1 (5 bases). The CDR3 has 14 amino acids. The V and J ends lost 1 base and 8 bases respectively, with 12 bases between them. Germline V CDR1 and CDR2: SGHRS, YFSETQ.

A few counts support this clonotype. This chain joins TRBV4-2 and TRBJ2-3, with a possible D match to TRBD2 (6 bases). The CDR3 is made up of 17 amino acids. V lost 3 bases to trimming and J lost 1 base, with 17 bases between them. Germline CDR1 reads LGHNA; CDR2 reads YNFKEQ. The CDR3 sequence: CASSQDDSGGGTDTQYF. The DNA for the CDR3 is TGTGCCAGCAGCCAGGATGATAGCGGAGGGGGCACAGATACGCAGTATTTT.

The sample holds a few counts of this clonotype. V and J are TRBV6-2 or TRBV6-3 and TRBJ1-5, with 8 positions matching TRBD1. The germline gives CDR1 MNHEY, CDR2 SVGEGT. The CDR3 spans 13 residues. J was trimmed by 11 bases and V by 5 bases; bases with no gene match: 8. CDR3 in DNA: TGTGCCAGCAGTCCGACAGGGGTCCCTGCCCAGCATTTT. It yields the protein CASSPTGVPAQHF.

In its sample, this clonotype was seen a few times. The gene calls are TRBV28 and TRBJ1-5; a possible D gene is TRBD1 (5 bases). CDR3 size: 15 residues. Germline V gene sequence: CDR1 MDHEN, CDR2 SYDVKM. Trimming pared 0 bases from V and 2 bases from J, leaving 8 bases between. The CDR3 loop is CASSLWRGGNQPQHF. Written as DNA, the CDR3 is TGTGCCAGCAGTTTATGGAGAGGGGGCAATCAGCCCCAGCATTTT.

This chain joins TRBV29-1 and TRBJ2-5; D is perhaps TRBD1 (5 bases). Germline V gives CDR1 SQVTM, CDR2 ANQGSEA. The CDR3 consists of 12 residues. CDR3 sequence (DNA): TGCAGAGCCGGGTCCCCAGGGGAGACCCAGTACTTC. Protein sequence: CRAGSPGETQYF.

In this sample, this clonotype turned up a few times. CDR3 sequence (DNA): TGTGCCAGCAGCCCGGGCCTCACAGATACGCAGTATTTT. It translates to CASSPGLTDTQYF. V gene TRBV7-9 combines with J gene TRBJ2-3, with D hard to call. V lost 5 bases, J lost 2 bases, and 8 bases lay in between. Per the germline V gene, CDR1 is SEHNR and CDR2 is FQNEAQ (reference sequence). This CDR3 is built from 13 residues.

This rearrangement joins TRBV4-2 to TRBJ1-1; maybe TRBD1 (5 bases). Trimming pared 2 bases from V and 6 bases from J, leaving 16 bases between. Germline CDR1 reads LGHNA; CDR2 reads YNFKEQ. The CDR3 runs to 15 residues. The CDR3 DNA reads TGTGCCAGCAGCCAACCCCAACAGGTCCGTGCTGAAGCTTTCTTT. Amino acids: CASSQPQQVRAEAFF.

This clonotype was observed a few times. V usage is TRBV20-1 and J usage is TRBJ2-7; 8 nucleotides agree with TRBD1. CDR3 size: 12 residues. The V segment lost 3 bases and the J segment 6 bases; nucleotides outside the gene matches: 4. Germline loops: CDR1 DFQATT, CDR2 SNEGSKA (reference sequence). In nucleotides, the CDR3 is TGCAGTGCTAGCGACAGGGGAACCGAGCAGTACTTC. Translation gives CSASDRGTEQYF.